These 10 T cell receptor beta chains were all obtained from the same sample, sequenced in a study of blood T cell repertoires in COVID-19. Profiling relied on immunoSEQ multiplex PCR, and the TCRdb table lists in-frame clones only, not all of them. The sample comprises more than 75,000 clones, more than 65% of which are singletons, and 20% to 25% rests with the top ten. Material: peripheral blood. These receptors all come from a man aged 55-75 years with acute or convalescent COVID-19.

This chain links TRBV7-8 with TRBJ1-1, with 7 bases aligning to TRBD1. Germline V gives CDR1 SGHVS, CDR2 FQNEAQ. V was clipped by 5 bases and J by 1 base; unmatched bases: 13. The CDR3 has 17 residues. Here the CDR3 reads CASSPFPVRGQNTEAFF. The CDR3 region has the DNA TGTGCCAGCAGCCCCTTTCCAGTAAGGGGGCAGAACACTGAAGCTTTCTTT.

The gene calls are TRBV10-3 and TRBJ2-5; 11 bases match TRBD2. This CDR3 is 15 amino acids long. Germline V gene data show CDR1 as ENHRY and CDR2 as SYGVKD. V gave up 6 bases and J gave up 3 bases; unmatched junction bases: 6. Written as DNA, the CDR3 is TGTGCCATCAGGAGTAGCGGGGGGGCGAAAGAGACCCAGTACTTC. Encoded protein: CAIRSSGGAKETQYF.

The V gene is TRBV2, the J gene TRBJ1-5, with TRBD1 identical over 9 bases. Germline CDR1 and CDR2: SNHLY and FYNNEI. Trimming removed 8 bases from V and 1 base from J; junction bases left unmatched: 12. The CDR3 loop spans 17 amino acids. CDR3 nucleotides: TGTGCCAGCCAGGACAGGGGCATTGGGGAGAGCAATCAGCCCCAGCATTTT. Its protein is CASQDRGIGESNQPQHF.

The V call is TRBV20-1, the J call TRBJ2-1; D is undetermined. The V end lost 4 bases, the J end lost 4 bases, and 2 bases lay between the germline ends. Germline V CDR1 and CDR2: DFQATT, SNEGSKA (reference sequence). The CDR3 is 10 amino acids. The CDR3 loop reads CSATYNEQFF. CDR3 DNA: TGCAGTGCTACATACAATGAGCAGTTCTTC.

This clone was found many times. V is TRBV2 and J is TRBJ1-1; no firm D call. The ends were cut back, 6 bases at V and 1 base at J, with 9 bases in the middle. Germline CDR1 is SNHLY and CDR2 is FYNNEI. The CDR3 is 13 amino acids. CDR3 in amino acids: CASRITQNTEAFF. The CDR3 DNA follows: TGTGCCAGCAGGATTACACAGAACACTGAAGCTTTCTTT.

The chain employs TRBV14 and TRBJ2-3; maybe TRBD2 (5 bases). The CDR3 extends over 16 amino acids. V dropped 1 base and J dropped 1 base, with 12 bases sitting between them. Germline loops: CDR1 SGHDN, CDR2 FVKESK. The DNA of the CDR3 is TGTGCCAGCAGCCAAGGATCGGGGTCGGGCACAGATACGCAGTATTTT. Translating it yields CASSQGSGSGTDTQYF.

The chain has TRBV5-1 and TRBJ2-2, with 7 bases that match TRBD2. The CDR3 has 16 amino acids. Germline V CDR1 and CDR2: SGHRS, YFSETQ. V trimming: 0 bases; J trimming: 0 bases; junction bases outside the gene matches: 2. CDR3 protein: CASSLERGANTGELFF. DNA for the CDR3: TGCGCCAGCAGCTTGGAACGGGGGGCGAACACCGGGGAGCTGTTTTTT.

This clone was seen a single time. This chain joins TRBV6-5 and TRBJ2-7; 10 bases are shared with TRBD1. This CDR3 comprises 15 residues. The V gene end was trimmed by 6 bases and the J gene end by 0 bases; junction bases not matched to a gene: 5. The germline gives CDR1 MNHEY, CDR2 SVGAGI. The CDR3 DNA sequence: TGTGCCAGCAGGCAGACAGGGGGCCGCTCCTACGAGCAGTACTTC. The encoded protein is CASRQTGGRSYEQYF.

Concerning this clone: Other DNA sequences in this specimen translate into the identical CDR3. CDR3 residues: CASTPGQRSYGYTF. The CDR3 DNA is TGCGCCAGTACCCCGGGACAGCGAAGCTATGGCTACACCTTC. The rearrangement uses TRBV5-1 and TRBJ1-2, with 7 bases that match TRBD1. V trimming: 8 bases; J trimming: 4 bases; junction bases outside the gene matches: 11. Germline V gives CDR1 SGHRS, CDR2 YFSETQ. This CDR3 spans 14 amino acids.

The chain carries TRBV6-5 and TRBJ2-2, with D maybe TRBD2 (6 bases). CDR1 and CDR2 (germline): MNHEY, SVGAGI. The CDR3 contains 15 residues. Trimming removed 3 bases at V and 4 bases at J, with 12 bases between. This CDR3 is CASSYSQGGTGELFF. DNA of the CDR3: TGTGCCAGCAGTTATAGTCAGGGAGGCACCGGGGAGCTGTTTTTT.